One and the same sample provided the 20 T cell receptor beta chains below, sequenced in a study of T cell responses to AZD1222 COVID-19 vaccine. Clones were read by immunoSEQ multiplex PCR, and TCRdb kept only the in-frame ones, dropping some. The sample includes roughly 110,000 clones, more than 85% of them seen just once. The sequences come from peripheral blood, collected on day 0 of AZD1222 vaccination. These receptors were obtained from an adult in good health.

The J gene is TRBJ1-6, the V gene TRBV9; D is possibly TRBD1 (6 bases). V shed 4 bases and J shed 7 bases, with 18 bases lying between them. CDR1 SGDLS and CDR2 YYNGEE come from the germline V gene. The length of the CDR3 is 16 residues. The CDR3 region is CASSPTGLGKNSPLHF. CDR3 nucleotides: TGTGCCAGCAGCCCAACAGGGCTGGGAAAGAATTCACCCCTCCACTTT.

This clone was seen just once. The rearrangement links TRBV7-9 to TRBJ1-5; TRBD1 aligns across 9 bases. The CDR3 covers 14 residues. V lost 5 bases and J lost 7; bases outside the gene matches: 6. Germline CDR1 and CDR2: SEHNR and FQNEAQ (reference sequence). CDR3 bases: TGTGCCAGCAGCCTGACAGGGGGAAGCCAGCCCCAGCATTTT. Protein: CASSLTGGSQPQHF.

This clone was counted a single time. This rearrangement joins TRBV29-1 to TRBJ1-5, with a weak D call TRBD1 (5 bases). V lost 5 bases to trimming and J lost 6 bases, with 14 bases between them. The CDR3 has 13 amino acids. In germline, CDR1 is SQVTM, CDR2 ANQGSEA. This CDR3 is CSVSGGTVQPQHF. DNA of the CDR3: TGCAGCGTTTCAGGAGGGACGGTTCAGCCCCAGCATTTT.

The CDR3 DNA is TGTGCCAGCAGCTTGGCCTCCAGGGTCTTCAGTCGGTTTGACCCCATGAACACTGAAGCTTTCTTT. It specifies CASSLASRVFSRFDPMNTEAFF. The gene calls are TRBV7-3 and TRBJ1-1; tentative D call: TRBD1 (5 bases). Germline V gene sequence: CDR1 SGHTA, CDR2 FQGTGA. The CDR3 runs 22 residues. Trimming took off 3 bases at V and 0 bases at J, with 32 bases between the two ends.

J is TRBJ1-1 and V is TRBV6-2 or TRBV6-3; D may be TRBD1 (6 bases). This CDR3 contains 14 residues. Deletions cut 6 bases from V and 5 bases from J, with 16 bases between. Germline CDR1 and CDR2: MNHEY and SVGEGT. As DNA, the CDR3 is TGTGCCAGCAGCCTCCTGAGGGGGGTTACTGAAGCTTTCTTT. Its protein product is CASSLLRGVTEAFF.

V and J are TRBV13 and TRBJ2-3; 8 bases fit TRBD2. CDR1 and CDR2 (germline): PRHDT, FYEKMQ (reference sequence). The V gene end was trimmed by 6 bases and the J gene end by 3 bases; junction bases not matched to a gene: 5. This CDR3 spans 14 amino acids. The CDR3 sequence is CASSYRGGTDTQYF. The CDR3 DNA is TGTGCCAGCAGTTACCGGGGGGGGACAGATACGCAGTATTTT.

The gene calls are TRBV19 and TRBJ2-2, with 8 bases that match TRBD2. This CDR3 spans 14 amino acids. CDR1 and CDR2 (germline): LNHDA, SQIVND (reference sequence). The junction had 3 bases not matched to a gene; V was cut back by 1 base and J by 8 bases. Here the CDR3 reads CASSIVAGSGELFF. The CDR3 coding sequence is TGTGCCAGTAGTATAGTAGCGGGGTCTGGGGAGCTGTTTTTT. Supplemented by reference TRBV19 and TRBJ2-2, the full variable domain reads DGGITQSPKYLFRKEGQNVTLSCEQNLNHDAMYWYRQDPGQGLRLIYYSQIVNDFQKGDIAEGYSVSREKKESFPLTVTSAQKNPTAFYLCASSIVAGSGELFFGEGSRLTVL.

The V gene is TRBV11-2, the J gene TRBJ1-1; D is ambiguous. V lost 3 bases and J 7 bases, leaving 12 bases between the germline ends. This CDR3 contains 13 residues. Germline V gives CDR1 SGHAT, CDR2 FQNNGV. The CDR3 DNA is TGTGCCAGCAGCTTGAGGGATTCTGGTGAAGCTTTCTTT. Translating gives CASSLRDSGEAFF.

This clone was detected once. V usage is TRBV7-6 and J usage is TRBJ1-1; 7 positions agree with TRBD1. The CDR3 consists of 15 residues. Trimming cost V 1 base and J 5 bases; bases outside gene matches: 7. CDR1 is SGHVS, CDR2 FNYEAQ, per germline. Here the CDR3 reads CASSLVVEGATEAFF. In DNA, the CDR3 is TGTGCCAGCAGCTTAGTCGTTGAGGGGGCAACTGAAGCTTTCTTT.

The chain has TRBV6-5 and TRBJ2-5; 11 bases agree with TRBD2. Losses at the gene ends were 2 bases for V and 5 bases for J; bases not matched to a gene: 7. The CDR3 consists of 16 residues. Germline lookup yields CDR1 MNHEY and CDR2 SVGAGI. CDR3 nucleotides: TGTGCCAGCAGTTACCCTCTAGCGGGGGGAGAGGAGACCCAGTACTTC. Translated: CASSYPLAGGEETQYF.

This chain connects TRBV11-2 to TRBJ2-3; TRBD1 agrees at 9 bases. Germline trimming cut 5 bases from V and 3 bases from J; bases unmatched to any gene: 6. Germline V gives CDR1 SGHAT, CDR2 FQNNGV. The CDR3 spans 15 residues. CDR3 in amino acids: CASSLGQGRTDTQYF. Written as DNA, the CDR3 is TGTGCCAGCAGCCTGGGACAGGGACGGACAGATACGCAGTATTTT.

CDR3 nucleotide sequence: TGTGCCAGCTCACGGATGGACTACGAGCAGTACTTC. This codes for CASSRMDYEQYF. V is TRBV18 and J is TRBJ2-7, with D hard to call. The germline CDR1 and CDR2 sequences are KGHSH and LQKENI. The germline V and J ends were trimmed by 4 bases and 3 bases, with 7 bases remaining between them. CDR3 size: 12 residues.

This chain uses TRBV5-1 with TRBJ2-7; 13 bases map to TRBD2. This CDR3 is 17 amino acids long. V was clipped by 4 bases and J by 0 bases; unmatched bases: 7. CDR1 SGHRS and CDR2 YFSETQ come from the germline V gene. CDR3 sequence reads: CASSTGLAGDNSYEQYF. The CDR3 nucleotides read TGCGCCAGCAGCACCGGACTAGCGGGGGACAACTCCTACGAGCAGTACTTC.

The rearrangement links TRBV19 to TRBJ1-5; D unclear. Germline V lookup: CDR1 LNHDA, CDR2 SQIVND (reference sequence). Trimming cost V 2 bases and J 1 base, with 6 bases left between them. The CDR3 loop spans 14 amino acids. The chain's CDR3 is CASSISKSNQPQHF. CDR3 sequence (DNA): TGTGCCAGTAGTATATCCAAGAGCAATCAGCCCCAGCATTTT.

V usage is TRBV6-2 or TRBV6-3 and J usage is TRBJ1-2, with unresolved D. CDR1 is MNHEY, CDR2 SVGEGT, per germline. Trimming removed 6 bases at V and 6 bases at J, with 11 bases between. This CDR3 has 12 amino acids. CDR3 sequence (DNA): TGTGCCAGCAGCAGCGCCCCGGATGGCTACACCTTC. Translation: CASSSAPDGYTF.

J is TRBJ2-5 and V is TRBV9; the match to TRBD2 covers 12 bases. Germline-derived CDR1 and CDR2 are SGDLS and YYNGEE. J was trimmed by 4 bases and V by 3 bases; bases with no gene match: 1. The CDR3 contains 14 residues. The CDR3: CASSASGGAETQYF. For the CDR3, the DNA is TGTGCCAGCAGCGCTAGCGGGGGGGCAGAGACCCAGTACTTC.

CDR3 DNA: TGTGCCAGCAGCTTACTCAACACCGGGGAGCTGTTTTTT. It codes for CASSLLNTGELFF. The V and J genes are TRBV7-9 and TRBJ2-2; D is unresolved. The germline V gene encodes CDR1 SEHNR and CDR2 FQNEAQ (reference sequence). V lost 2 bases, J lost 2 bases, and 3 bases lay in between. This CDR3 contains 13 residues.

This chain's CDR3 is CASSFLAGGDTQYF. As DNA, the CDR3 is TGTGCCAGCAGTTTCCTAGCGGGGGGGGATACGCAGTATTTT. The chain recombines TRBV6-6 with TRBJ2-3, with TRBD2 matching over 12 bases. The CDR3 has 14 residues. CDR1 and CDR2 from the germline V gene are MNHNY and SVGAGI (reference sequence). V dropped 4 bases and J dropped 6; count of bases not matched to a gene: 2.

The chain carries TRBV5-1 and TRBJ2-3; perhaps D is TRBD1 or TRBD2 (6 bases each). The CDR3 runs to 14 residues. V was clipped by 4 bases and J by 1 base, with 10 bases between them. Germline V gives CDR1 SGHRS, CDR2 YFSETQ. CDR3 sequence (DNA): TGCGCCAGCAGCCTGGGGGGCCGCACAGATACGCAGTATTTT. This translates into CASSLGGRTDTQYF.

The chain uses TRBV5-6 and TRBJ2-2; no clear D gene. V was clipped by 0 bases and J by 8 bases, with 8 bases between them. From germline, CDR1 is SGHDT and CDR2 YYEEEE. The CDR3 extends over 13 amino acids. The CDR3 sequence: CASSLALVGELFF. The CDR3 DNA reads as TGTGCCAGCAGCTTGGCCTTGGTGGGGGAGCTGTTTTTT. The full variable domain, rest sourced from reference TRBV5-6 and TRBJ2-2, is DAGVTQSPTHLIKTRGQQVTLRCSPKSGHDTVSWYQQALGQGPQFIFQYYEEEERQRGNFPDRFSGHQFPNYSSELNVNALLLGDSALYLCASSLALVGELFFGEGSRLTVL.